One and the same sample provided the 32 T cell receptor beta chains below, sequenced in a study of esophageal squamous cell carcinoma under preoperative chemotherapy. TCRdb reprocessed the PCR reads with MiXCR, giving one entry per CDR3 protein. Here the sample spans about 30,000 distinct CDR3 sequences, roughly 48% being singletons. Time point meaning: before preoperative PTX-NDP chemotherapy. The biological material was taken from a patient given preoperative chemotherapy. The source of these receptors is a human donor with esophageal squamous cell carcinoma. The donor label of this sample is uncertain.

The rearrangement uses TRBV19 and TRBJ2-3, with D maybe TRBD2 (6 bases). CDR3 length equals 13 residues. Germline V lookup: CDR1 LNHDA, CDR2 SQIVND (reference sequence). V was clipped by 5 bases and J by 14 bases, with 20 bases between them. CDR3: CASSAFGDLNLYF. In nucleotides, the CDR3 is TGTGCCAGTAGTGCCTTCGGGGACTTGAATCTGTATTTT. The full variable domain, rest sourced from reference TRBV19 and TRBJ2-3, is DGGITQSPKYLFRKEGQNVTLSCEQNLNHDAMYWYRQDPGQGLRLIYYSQIVNDFQKGDIAEGYSVSREKKESFPLTVTSAQKNPTAFYLCASSAFGDLNLYFGPGTRLTVL.

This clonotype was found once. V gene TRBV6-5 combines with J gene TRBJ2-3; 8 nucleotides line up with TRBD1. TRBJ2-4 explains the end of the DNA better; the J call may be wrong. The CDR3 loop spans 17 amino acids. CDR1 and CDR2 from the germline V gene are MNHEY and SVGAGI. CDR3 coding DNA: TGTGCCAGCAGTTGCTCCAGGGGGCTATGTGCCAAAGATACTCAGTACTTC. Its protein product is CASSCSRGLCAKDTQYF.

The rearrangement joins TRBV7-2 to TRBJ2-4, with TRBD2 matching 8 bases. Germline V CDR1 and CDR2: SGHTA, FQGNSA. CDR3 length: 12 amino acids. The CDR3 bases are TGTGTCGGGGGCTTAGACGCGGGGGGTCAGTACTTC. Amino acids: CVGGLDAGGQYF.

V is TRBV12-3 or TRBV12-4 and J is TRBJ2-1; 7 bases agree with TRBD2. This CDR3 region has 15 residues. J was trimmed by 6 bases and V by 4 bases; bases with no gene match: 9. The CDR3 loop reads CASSWERDYVNEQFF. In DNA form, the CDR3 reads TGTGCCAGCAGTTGGGAACGGGACTATGTCAATGAGCAGTTCTTC.

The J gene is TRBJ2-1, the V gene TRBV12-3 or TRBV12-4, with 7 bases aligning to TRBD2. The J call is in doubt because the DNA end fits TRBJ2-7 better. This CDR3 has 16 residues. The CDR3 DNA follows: TGTGCCAGCAGTTTGGTTTTTCGGCTAGCGGTCCACGAGCAGTACTTC. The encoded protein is CASSLVFRLAVHEQYF.

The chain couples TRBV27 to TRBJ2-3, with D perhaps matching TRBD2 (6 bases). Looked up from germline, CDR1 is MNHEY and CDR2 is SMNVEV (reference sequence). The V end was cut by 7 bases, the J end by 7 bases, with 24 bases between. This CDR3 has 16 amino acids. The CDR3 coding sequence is TGTGCCAGCATCAACCTCGGGGGATTAATTGGAAATACGCAGTATTTT. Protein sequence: CASINLGGLIGNTQYF.

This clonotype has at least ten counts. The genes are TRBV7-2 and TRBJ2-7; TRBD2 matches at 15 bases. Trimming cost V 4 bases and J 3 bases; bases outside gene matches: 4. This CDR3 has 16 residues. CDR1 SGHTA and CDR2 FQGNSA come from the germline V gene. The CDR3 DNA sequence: TGTGCCAGCAGCTCACGGACTAGCGGGAGGGTCTACGAGCAGTACTTC. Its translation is CASSSRTSGRVYEQYF.

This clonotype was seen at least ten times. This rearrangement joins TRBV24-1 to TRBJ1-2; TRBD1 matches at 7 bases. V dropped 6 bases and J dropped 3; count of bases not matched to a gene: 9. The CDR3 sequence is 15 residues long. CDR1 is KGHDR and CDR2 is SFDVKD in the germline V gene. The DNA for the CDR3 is TGTGCCACCAGTCATTCCTCAGGGGGGGACTATGGCTACACCTTC. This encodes CATSHSSGGDYGYTF.

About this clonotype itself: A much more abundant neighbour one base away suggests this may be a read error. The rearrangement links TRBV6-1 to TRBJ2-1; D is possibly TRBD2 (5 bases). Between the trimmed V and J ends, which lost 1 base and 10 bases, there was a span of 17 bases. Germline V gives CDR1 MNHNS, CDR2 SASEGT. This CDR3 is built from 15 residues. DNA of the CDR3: TGTGCCAGCAGTGAAGATGGGAGACCTTCCTACGAGCAGTTCTTC. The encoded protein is CASSEDGRPSYEQFF.

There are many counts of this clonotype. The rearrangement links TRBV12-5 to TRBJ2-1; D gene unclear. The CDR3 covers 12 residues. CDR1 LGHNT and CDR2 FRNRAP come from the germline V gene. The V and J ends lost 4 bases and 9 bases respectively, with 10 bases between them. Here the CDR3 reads CASGSISTEQFF. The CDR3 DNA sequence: TGTGCTAGTGGTTCGATAAGCACTGAGCAGTTCTTC. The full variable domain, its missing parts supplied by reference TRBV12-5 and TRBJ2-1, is DARVTQTPRHKVTEMGQEVTMRCQPILGHNTVFWYRQTMMQGLELLAYFRNRAPLDDSGMPKDRFSAEMPDATLATLKIQPSEPRDSAVYFCASGSISTEQFFGPGTRLTVL.

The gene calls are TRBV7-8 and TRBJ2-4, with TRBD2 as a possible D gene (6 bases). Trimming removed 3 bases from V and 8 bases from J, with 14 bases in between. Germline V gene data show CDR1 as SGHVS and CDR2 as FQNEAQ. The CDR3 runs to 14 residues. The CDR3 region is CASSLGGGLDIQYF. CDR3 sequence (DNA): TGTGCCAGCAGCTTGGGTGGGGGGTTAGACATTCAGTACTTC.

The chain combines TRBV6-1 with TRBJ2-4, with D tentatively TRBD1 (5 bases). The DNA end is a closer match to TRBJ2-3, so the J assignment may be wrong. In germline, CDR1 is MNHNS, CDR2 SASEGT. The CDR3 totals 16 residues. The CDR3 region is CASSARPVQGKDTQYF. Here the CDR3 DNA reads TGTGCCAGCAGTGCCCGCCCGGTGCAGGGCAAAGACACTCAGTATTTT.

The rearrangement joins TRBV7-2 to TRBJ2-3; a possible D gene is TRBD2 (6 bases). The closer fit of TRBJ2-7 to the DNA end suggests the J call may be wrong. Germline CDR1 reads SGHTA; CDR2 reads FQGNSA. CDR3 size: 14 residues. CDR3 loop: CASSPRDFYNEQYF. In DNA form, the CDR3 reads TGTGCCAGCAGCCCGAGGGACTTCTACAATGAGCAGTACTTC.

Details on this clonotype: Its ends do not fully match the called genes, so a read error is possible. CDR3 sequence reads: CASSVSGLCDKNTQYF. The DNA of the CDR3 is TGTGCGAGCAGTGTATCGGGGCTGTGCGACAAAAATACGCAGTATTTC. The rearrangement joins TRBV6-1 to TRBJ2-3; either TRBD1 or TRBD2 may fit D (5 bases each). From germline, CDR1 is MNHNS and CDR2 SASEGT. The CDR3 sequence is 16 residues long.

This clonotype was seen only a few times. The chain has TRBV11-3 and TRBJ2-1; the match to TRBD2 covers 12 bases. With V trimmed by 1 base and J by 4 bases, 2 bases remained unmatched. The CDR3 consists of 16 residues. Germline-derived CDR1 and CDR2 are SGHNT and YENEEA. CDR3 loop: CASSLGTSGVYNEQFF. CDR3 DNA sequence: TGTGCCAGCAGCTTAGGGACTAGCGGGGTATACAATGAGCAGTTCTTC.

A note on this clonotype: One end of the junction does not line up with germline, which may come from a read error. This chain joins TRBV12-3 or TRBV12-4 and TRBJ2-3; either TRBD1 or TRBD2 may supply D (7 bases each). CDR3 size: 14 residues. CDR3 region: CAGRGGGDPETQYF. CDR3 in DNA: TGTGCGGGCAGGGGGGGCGGGGACCCAGAGACGCAGTACTTT.

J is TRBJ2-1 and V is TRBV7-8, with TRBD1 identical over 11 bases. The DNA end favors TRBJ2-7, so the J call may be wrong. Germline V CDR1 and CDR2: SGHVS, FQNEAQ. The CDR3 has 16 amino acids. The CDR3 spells CASSPPTGTGGYEQYF. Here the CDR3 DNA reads TGTGCCAGCAGCCCCCCGACCGGGACAGGGGGCTACGAGCAGTACTTC.

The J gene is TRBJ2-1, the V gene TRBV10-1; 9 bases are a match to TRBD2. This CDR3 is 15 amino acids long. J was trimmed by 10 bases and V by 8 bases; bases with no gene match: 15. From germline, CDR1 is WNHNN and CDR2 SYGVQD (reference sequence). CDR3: CASRPRREGRGEQFF. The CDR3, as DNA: TGCGCCAGCCGACCGCGGCGGGAGGGCCGGGGGGAGCAGTTCTTC.

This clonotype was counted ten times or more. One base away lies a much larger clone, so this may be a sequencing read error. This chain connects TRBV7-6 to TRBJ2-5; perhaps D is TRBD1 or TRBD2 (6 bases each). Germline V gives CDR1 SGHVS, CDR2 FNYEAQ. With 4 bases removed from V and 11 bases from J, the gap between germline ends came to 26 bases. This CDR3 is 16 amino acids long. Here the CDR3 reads CASSSQGGGPYNEQYF. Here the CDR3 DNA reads TGTGCCAGCAGCTCCCAAGGGGGAGGCCCCTACAATGAGCAGTACTTC.

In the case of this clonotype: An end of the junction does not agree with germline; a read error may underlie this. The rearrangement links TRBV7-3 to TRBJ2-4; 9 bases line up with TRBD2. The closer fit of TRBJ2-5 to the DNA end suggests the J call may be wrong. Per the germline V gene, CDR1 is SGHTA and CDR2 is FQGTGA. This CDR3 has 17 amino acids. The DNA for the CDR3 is TGTGCCAGCAGTTCCAGACCGGCGGGAGGGGTCCAAAAGACCCAGTACTTC. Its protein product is CASSSRPAGGVQKTQYF.

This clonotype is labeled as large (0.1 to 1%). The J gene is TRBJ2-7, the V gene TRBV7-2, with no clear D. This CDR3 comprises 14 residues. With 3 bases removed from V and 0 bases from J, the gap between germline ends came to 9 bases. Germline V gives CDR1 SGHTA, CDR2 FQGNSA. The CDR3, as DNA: TGTGCCAGCAGCTTGTCGACGGTCTCCTACGAGCAGTACTTC. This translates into CASSLSTVSYEQYF.

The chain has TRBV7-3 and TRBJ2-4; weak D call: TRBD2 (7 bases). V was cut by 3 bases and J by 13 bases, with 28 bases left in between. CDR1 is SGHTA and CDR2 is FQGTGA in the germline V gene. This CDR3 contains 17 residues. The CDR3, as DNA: TGTGCCAGCAGCTTGGGACCGGGGGGCCGGATCCAAAACACCCAGTACTTC. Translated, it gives CASSLGPGGRIQNTQYF.

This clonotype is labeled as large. The CDR3 DNA reads TGTGCCAGCACCGATAAGCGGACTTACTCCTACGAGCAGTACTTC. Protein: CASTDKRTYSYEQYF. The rearrangement uses TRBV7-2 and TRBJ2-7; the D gene is possibly TRBD2 (5 bases). The V end lost 7 bases, the J end lost 0 bases, and 16 bases lay between the germline ends. Germline CDR1 SGHTA, CDR2 FQGNSA. The length of the CDR3 is 15 residues.

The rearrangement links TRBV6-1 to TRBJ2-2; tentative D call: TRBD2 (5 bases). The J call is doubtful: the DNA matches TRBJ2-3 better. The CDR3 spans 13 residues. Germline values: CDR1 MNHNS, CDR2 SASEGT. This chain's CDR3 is CASRDERADEQYF. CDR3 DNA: TGTGCCAGCAGGGATGAGAGGGCAGATGAGCAGTATTTT.

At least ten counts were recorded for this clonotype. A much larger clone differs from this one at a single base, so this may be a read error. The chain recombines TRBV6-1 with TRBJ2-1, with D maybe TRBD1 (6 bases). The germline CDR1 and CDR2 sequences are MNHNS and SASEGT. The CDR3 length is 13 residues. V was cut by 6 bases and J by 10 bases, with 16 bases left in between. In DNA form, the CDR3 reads TGTGCCAGCAGCCGGGACACCTCCTACGAGCAGTTCTTC. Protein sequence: CASSRDTSYEQFF.

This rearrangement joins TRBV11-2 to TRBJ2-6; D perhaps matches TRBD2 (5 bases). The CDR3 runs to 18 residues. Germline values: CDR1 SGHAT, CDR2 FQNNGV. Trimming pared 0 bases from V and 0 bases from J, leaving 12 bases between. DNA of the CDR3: TGTGCCAGCAGCTTAGATGGACTCGTTGGCTCTGGGGCCAACGTCCTGACTTTC. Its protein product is CASSLDGLVGSGANVLTF.

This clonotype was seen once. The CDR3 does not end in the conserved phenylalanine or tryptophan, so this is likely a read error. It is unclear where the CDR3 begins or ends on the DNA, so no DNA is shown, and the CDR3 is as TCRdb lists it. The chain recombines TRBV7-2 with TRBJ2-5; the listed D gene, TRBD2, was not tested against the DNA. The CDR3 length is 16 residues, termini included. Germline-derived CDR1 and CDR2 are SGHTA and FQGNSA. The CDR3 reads CASSLGGTSGRKTQLL.

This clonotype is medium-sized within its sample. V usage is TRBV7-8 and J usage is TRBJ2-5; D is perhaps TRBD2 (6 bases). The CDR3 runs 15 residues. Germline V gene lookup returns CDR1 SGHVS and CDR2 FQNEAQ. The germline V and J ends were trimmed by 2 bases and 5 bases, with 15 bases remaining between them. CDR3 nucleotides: TGTGCCAGCAGCTTAATGGGCGGAGGGCCGGAGACCCAGTACTTC. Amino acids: CASSLMGGGPETQYF.

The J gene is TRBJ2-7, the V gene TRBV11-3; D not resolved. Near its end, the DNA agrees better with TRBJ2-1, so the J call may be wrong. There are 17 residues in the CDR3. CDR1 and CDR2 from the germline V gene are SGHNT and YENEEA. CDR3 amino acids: CASSLALSARSVDEQFF. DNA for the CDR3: TGTGCCAGCAGCTTAGCTCTGAGCGCCCGGAGTGTGGATGAGCAGTTCTTC.

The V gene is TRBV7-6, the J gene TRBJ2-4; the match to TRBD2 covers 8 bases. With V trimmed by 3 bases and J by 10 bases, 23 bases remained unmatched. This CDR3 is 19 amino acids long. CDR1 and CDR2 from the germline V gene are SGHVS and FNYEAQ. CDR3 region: CASSLGPGIGGGAQEIQYF. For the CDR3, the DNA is TGTGCCAGCAGCTTGGGTCCGGGGATCGGGGGGGGTGCCCAAGAGATTCAGTACTTC. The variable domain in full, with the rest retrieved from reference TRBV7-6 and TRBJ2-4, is GAGVSQSPRYKVTKRGQDVALRCDPISGHVSLYWYRQALGQGPEFLTYFNYEAQQDKSGLPNDRFSAERPEGSISTLTIQRTEQRDSAMYRCASSLGPGIGGGAQEIQYFGAGTRLSVL.

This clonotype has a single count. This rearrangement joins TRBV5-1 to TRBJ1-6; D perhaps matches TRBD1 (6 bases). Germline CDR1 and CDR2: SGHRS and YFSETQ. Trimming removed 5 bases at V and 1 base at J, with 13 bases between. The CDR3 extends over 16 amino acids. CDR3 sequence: CASRQGQSSYNSPLHF. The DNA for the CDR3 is TGCGCCAGCAGACAGGGCCAAAGTTCCTATAATTCACCCCTCCACTTT.

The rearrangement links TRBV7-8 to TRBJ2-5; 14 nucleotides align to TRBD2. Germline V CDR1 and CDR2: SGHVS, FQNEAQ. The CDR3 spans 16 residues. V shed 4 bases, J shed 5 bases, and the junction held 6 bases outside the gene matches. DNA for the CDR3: TGTGCCAGCAGCTCGACTAGCGGGGGGGTAGGGGAGACCCAGTACTTC. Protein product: CASSSTSGGVGETQYF.